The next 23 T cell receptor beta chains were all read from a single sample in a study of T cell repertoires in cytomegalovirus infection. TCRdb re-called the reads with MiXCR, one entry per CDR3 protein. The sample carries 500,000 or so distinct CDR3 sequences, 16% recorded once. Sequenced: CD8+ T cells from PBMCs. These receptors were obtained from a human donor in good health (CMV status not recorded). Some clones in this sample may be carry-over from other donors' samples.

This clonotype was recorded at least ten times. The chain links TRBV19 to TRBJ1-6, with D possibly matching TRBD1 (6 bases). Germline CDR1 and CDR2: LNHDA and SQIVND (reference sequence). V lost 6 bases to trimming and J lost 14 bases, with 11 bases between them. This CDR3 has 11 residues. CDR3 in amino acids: CASRQGVALHF. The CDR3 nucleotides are TGTGCCAGTAGACAGGGTGTGGCCCTCCACTTT.

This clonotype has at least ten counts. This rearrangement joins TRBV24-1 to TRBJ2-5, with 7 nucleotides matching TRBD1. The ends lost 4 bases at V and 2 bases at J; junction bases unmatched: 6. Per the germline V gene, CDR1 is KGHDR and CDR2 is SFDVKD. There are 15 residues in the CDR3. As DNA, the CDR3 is TGTGCCACCAGTGACACGGGACAGACACAAGAGACCCAGTACTTC. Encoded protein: CATSDTGQTQETQYF.

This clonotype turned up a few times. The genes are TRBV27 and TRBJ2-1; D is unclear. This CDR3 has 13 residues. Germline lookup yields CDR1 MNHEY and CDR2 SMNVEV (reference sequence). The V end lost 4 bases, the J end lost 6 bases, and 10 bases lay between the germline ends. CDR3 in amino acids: CASSSVVSNEQFF. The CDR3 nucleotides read TGTGCCAGCAGTTCCGTCGTGTCCAATGAGCAGTTCTTC.

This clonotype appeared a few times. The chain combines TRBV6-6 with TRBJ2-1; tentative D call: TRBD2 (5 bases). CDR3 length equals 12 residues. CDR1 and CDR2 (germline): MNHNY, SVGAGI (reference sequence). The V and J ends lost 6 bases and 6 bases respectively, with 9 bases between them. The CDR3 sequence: CASSGIGNEQFF. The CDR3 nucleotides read TGTGCCAGCAGCGGGATTGGCAATGAGCAGTTCTTC.

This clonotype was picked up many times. CDR3 in amino acids: CASSPAINQPQHF. CDR3 nucleotide sequence: TGTGCCAGCAGTCCCGCTATAAATCAGCCCCAGCATTTT. The V and J genes are TRBV12-3 or TRBV12-4 and TRBJ1-5; D unresolved. The CDR3 covers 13 residues. The V gene lost 5 bases and the J gene lost 4 bases, with 9 bases spanning the gap.

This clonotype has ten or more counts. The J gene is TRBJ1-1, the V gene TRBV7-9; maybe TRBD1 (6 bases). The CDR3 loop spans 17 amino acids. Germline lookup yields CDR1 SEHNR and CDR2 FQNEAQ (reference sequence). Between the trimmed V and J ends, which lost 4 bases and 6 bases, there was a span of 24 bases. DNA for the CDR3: TGTGCCAGCAGCTCCGCCGGGAGGAAGAACAGGGCCTCTGAAGCTTTCTTT. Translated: CASSSAGRKNRASEAFF.

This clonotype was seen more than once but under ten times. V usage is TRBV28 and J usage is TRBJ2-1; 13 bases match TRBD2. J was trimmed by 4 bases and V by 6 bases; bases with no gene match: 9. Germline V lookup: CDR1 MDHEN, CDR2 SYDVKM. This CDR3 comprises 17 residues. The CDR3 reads CASSQTPTSGRYNEQFF. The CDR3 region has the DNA TGTGCCAGCAGCCAAACGCCGACTAGCGGGAGGTACAATGAGCAGTTCTTC.

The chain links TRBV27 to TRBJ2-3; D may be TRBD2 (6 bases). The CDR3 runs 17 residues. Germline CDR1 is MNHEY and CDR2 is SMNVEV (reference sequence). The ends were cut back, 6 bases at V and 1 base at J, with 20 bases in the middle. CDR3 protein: CASRHGSGREGTDTQYF. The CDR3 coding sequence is TGTGCCAGCAGACACGGGTCGGGCAGGGAGGGCACAGATACGCAGTATTTT.

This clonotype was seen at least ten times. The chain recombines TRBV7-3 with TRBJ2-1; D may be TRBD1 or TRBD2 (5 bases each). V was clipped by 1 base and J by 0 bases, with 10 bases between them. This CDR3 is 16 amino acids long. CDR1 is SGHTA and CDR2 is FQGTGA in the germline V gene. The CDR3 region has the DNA TGTGCCAGCAGCTTAATAGGGACGAGCTCCTACAATGAGCAGTTCTTC. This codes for CASSLIGTSSYNEQFF.

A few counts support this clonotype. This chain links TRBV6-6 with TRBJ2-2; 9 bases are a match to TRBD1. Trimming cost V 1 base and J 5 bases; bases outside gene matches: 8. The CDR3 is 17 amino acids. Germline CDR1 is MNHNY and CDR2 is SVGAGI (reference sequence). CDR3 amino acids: CASSYFGQGKETGELFF. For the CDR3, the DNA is TGTGCCAGCAGTTACTTTGGACAGGGGAAGGAAACCGGGGAGCTGTTTTTT.

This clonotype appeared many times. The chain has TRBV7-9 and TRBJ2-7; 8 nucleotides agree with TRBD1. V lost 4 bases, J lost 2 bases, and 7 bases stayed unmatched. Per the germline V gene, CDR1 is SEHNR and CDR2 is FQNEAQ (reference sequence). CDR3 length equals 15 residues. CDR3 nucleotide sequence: TGTGCCAGCAGCTCGGGCAGGGGGCTAACCTACGAGCAGTACTTC. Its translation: CASSSGRGLTYEQYF.

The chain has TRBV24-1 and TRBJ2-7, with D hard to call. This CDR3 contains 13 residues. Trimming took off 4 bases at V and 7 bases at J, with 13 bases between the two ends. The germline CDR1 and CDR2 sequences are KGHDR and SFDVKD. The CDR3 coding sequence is TGTGCCACCAGTGAGTCAGAAGGGAAAGAGCAGTACTTC. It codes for CATSESEGKEQYF.

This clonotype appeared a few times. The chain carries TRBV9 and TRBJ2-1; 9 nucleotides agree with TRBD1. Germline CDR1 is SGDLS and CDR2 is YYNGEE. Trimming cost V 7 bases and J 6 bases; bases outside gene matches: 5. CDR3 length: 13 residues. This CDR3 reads CASGEDRGNEQFF. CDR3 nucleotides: TGTGCCAGCGGGGAGGACAGGGGCAATGAGCAGTTCTTC.

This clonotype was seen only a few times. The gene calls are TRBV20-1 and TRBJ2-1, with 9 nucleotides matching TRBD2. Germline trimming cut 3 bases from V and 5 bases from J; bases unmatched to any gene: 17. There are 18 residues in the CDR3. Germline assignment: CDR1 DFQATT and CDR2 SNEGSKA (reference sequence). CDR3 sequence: CSASGDPGAAGGDNEQFF. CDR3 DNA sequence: TGCAGTGCTAGTGGCGACCCAGGAGCAGCGGGAGGAGACAATGAGCAGTTCTTC.

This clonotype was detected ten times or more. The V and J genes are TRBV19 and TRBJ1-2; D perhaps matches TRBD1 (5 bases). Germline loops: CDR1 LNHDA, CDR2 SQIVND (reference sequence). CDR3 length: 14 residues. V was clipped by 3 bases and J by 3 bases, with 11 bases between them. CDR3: CASSILQEDYGYTF. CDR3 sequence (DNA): TGTGCCAGTAGTATCCTACAGGAGGACTATGGCTACACCTTC.

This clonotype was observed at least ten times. The CDR3 is CASSSLFPGQGWETQYF. The CDR3 DNA reads TGTGCCAGCAGCTCCCTATTTCCGGGACAGGGCTGGGAGACCCAGTACTTC. The J gene is TRBJ2-5, the V gene TRBV7-9, with 9 bases aligning to TRBD1. CDR3 size: 17 residues. The junction had 14 bases not matched to a gene; V was cut back by 4 bases and J by 5 bases. The V gene's germline CDR1 is SEHNR and CDR2 FQNEAQ (reference sequence). The full variable domain, rest sourced from reference TRBV7-9 and TRBJ2-5, is DTGVSQNPRHKITKRGQNVTFRCDPISEHNRLYWYRQTLGQGPEFLTYFQNEAQLEKSRLLSDRFSAERPKGSFSTLEIQRTEQGDSAMYLCASSSLFPGQGWETQYFGPGTRLLVL.

The CDR3 region has the DNA TGTGCCAGCAGCTTGGAGGGGACAGCAGAAGCTTTCTTT. This encodes CASSLEGTAEAFF. The chain is built from TRBV5-4 and TRBJ1-1, with 7 bases matching TRBD1. The germline CDR1 and CDR2 sequences are SGHNT and YYREEE (reference sequence). V shed 0 bases, J shed 8 bases, and the junction held 4 bases outside the gene matches. There are 13 residues in the CDR3.

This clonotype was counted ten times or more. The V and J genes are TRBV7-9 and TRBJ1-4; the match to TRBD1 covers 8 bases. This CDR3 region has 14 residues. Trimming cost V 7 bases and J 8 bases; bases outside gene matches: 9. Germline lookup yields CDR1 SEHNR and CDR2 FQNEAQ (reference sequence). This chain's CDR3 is CASTESTGDEKLFF. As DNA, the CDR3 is TGTGCCAGCACAGAGTCGACAGGGGACGAAAAACTGTTTTTT. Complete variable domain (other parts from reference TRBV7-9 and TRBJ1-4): DTGVSQNPRHKITKRGQNVTFRCDPISEHNRLYWYRQTLGQGPEFLTYFQNEAQLEKSRLLSDRFSAERPKGSFSTLEIQRTEQGDSAMYLCASTESTGDEKLFFGSGTQLSVL.

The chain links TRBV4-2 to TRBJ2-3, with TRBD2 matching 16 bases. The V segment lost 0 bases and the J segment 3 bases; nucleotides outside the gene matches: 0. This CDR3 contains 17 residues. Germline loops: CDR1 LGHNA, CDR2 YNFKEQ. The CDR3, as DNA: TGTGCCAGCAGCCAAGAGGGACTAGCGGGAGGGACAGATACGCAGTATTTT. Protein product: CASSQEGLAGGTDTQYF.

Written as DNA, the CDR3 is TGCAGTGCTGGGGGGTCCTACAATGAGCAGTTCTTC. Amino acids: CSAGGSYNEQFF. V usage is TRBV20-1 and J usage is TRBJ2-1; TRBD2 is a possible D gene (6 bases). The germline V and J ends were trimmed by 5 bases and 1 base, with 6 bases remaining between them. This CDR3 contains 12 residues. Germline values: CDR1 DFQATT, CDR2 SNEGSKA (reference sequence).

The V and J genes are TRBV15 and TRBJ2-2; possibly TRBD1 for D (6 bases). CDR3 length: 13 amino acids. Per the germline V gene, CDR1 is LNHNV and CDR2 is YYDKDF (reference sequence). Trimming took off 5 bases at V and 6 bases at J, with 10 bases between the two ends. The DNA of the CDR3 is TGTGCCACCAGCGGCAGGGGTTCCGGGGAGCTGTTTTTT. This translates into CATSGRGSGELFF.

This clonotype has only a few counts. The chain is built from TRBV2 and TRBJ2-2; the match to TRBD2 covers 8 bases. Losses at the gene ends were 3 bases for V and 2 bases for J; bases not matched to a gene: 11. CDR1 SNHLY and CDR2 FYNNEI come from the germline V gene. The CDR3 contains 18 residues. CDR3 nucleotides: TGTGCCAGCAGTGAGGTAGCGGGATTTAAATTAAACACCGGGGAGCTGTTTTTT. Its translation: CASSEVAGFKLNTGELFF.

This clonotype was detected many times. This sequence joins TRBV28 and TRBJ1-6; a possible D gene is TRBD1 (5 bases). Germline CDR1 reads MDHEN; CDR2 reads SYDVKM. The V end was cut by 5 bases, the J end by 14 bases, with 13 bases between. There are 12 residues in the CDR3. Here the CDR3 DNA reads TGTGCCAGCAGTGGGCCCCGGGGGGCCCTCCACTTT. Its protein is CASSGPRGALHF.